A single sample is the source of the 12 T cell receptor beta chains below, sequenced in a study of OX40 agonist ivuxolimab in advanced cancers. The assay was immunoSEQ multiplex PCR, and TCRdb's table has in-frame clones only and misses some. Here the sample spans more than 55,000 clones, roughly 89% being singletons. The sample consisted of CD4+ or CD8+ T cells sorted from blood, taken in a trial of the OX40 agonist ivuxolimab. These receptor sequences come from an adult with an advanced solid tumor such as melanoma, head and neck, liver or kidney cancer.

This sequence joins TRBV28 and TRBJ2-7, with unresolved D. The CDR3 has 12 residues. Looked up from germline, CDR1 is MDHEN and CDR2 is SYDVKM. V was shortened by 8 bases and J by 1 base, with 9 bases between the two germline ends. The CDR3 DNA reads TGTGCCAGCGGGCCGAGGTCCTACGAGCAGTACTTC. Translating gives CASGPRSYEQYF.

The chain recombines TRBV10-2 with TRBJ1-6, with D possibly TRBD1 on 6 matching bases. Germline V CDR1 and CDR2: WSHSY, SAAADI. V dropped 3 bases and J dropped 7 bases, with 10 bases sitting between them. This CDR3 is built from 14 residues. CDR3: CASSDPGQNSPLHF. The CDR3 region has the DNA TGCGCCAGCAGTGATCCCGGACAGAATTCACCCCTCCACTTT.

The chain links TRBV5-1 to TRBJ2-7; no reliable D call. Between the trimmed V and J ends, which lost 4 bases and 2 bases, there was a span of 10 bases. The CDR3 has 13 residues. CDR1 and CDR2 from the germline V gene are SGHRS and YFSETQ. The CDR3 loop is CASSRFSPYEQYF. The CDR3, as DNA: TGCGCCAGCAGCCGGTTTAGTCCCTACGAGCAGTACTTC.

This sequence joins TRBV30 and TRBJ2-3; no clear D. Germline CDR1 GTSNPN, CDR2 SVGIG (reference sequence). The length of the CDR3 is 14 residues. V lost 3 bases, J lost 4 bases, and 14 bases lay in between. The CDR3 sequence is CAWRHAASADTQYF. The CDR3 DNA is TGTGCCTGGAGGCATGCGGCGAGCGCAGATACGCAGTATTTT.

The genes are TRBV15 and TRBJ1-2; possible D gene TRBD1, 6 bases. The CDR3 consists of 14 residues. Germline CDR1 LNHNV, CDR2 YYDKDF (reference sequence). V gave up 0 bases and J gave up 7 bases, with 12 bases separating them. The CDR3 DNA is TGTGCCACCAGCAGAGATAACAGGGCGGCTGGCTACACCTTC. This encodes CATSRDNRAAGYTF.

V usage is TRBV15 and J usage is TRBJ1-2, with unresolved D. The CDR3 spans 14 residues. CDR1 and CDR2 from the germline V gene are LNHNV and YYDKDF (reference sequence). V lost 4 bases to trimming and J lost 7 bases, with 16 bases between them. The CDR3 is CATSKSGQVSGYTF. The CDR3 DNA sequence: TGTGCCACCAGCAAAAGCGGGCAGGTCTCTGGCTACACCTTC.

The chain employs TRBV6-1 and TRBJ1-1, with D possibly TRBD1 on 5 matching bases. V lost 2 bases and J 0 bases, leaving 16 bases between the germline ends. The CDR3 is 17 residues long. Germline CDR1 and CDR2: MNHNS and SASEGT. CDR3 amino acids: CASSEYLRTFLNTEAFF. CDR3 DNA: TGTGCCAGCAGTGAATATCTTAGGACATTCCTGAACACTGAAGCTTTCTTT.

The chain carries TRBV11-2 and TRBJ2-3; D unresolved. V was cut by 0 bases and J by 1 base, with 8 bases left in between. This CDR3 is 15 amino acids long. CDR1 is SGHAT and CDR2 is FQNNGV in the germline V gene. The CDR3 loop is CASSLDPVGTDTQYF. In DNA form, the CDR3 reads TGTGCCAGCAGCTTAGATCCGGTCGGCACAGATACGCAGTATTTT.

A note on this clone: Germline is not matched at one junction end, which may reflect a read error. This rearrangement joins TRBV2 to TRBJ1-1; the match to TRBD1 covers 7 bases. This CDR3 is 13 amino acids long. Per the germline V gene, CDR1 is SNHLY and CDR2 is FYNNEI. The CDR3 coding sequence is TGTGCCCGCAGTGGAGACAGGGCCTTTAAAGCTTTCTTT. Protein product: CARSGDRAFKAFF.

V and J are TRBV5-1 and TRBJ2-3, with D perhaps given as TRBD1 or TRBD2 (5 bases each). This CDR3 contains 16 residues. Germline CDR1 SGHRS, CDR2 YFSETQ. V lost 3 bases to trimming and J lost 4 bases, with 18 bases between them. The chain's CDR3 is CASSWTTGLGADTQYF. DNA for the CDR3: TGCGCCAGCAGCTGGACCACGGGGCTGGGAGCAGATACGCAGTATTTT.

The chain employs TRBV5-8 and TRBJ1-2, with D possibly matching TRBD1 (5 bases). This CDR3 spans 13 amino acids. Germline V gene data show CDR1 as SGHTS and CDR2 as YDEGEE. The V end lost 7 bases, the J end lost 2 bases, and 12 bases lay between the germline ends. CDR3 loop: CASVPWGNYGYTF. Written as DNA, the CDR3 is TGTGCCAGCGTACCTTGGGGCAACTATGGCTACACCTTC.

V gene TRBV25-1 combines with J gene TRBJ2-7, with TRBD1 as a possible D gene (6 bases). The CDR3 runs 14 residues. Between the trimmed V and J ends, which lost 2 bases and 3 bases, there was a span of 11 bases. CDR1 and CDR2 from the germline V gene are MGHDK and SYGVNS. The CDR3 bases are TGTGCCAGCAGTGAAACAGGGTCTGTCTACGAGCAGTACTTC. Its protein is CASSETGSVYEQYF.